One and the same sample provided the 7 T cell receptor beta chains below, sequenced in a study of shared clonotypes between healthy human individuals. Method: immunoSEQ multiplex PCR; TCRdb's copy keeps in-frame clones and lacks some. Altogether roughly 530,000 clones are present, almost 97% being singletons, with the ten largest covering approximately 0.06%. Sample: naive CD4+ T cells sorted from blood. The subset was: CD45RA+ positively selected. The source of these receptors is a woman aged 25 to 39 in good health.

V usage is TRBV5-1 and J usage is TRBJ2-2, with 12 nucleotides matching TRBD2. Germline CDR1 and CDR2: SGHRS and YFSETQ. Germline trimming cut 0 bases from V and 4 bases from J; bases unmatched to any gene: 1. There are 16 residues in the CDR3. CDR3 sequence reads: CASSLGLAGVTGELFF. CDR3 coding DNA: TGCGCCAGCAGCTTGGGACTAGCGGGAGTCACCGGGGAGCTGTTTTTT.

V gene TRBV19 combines with J gene TRBJ2-7; D is perhaps TRBD1 (5 bases). This CDR3 is 14 amino acids long. The germline V gene encodes CDR1 LNHDA and CDR2 SQIVND (reference sequence). Trimming removed 6 bases from V and 3 bases from J, with 15 bases in between. The CDR3, as DNA: TGTGCCAGTAGCTTTTTAAGGGGTGTCTACGAGCAGTACTTC. This encodes CASSFLRGVYEQYF. The variable domain in full, with the rest retrieved from reference TRBV19 and TRBJ2-7, is DGGITQSPKYLFRKEGQNVTLSCEQNLNHDAMYWYRQDPGQGLRLIYYSQIVNDFQKGDIAEGYSVSREKKESFPLTVTSAQKNPTAFYLCASSFLRGVYEQYFGPGTRLTVT.

The rearrangement joins TRBV19 to TRBJ1-5; D unresolved. This CDR3 is built from 18 residues. Between the trimmed V and J ends, which lost 1 base and 2 bases, there was a span of 18 bases. Germline V lookup: CDR1 LNHDA, CDR2 SQIVND (reference sequence). The CDR3 sequence is CASSIALYPPSGNQPQHF. CDR3 coding DNA: TGTGCCAGTAGTATAGCGCTTTATCCTCCGTCCGGCAATCAGCCCCAGCATTTT.

The table lists this clone with a count of one. CDR3 amino acids: CASSQVLAGLLYEQYF. The CDR3 DNA follows: TGCGCCAGCAGCCAAGTTCTGGCGGGACTACTCTACGAGCAGTACTTC. The rearrangement joins TRBV4-1 to TRBJ2-7, with 7 bases aligning to TRBD2. Germline-derived CDR1 and CDR2 are MGHRA and YSYEKL. This CDR3 has 16 amino acids. V was clipped by 1 base and J by 3 bases; unmatched bases: 9.

The genes are TRBV21-1 and TRBJ2-7; the table gives TRBD1 as D, unverified against the DNA. TRBV21-1 is a known pseudogene. This CDR3 spans 15 amino acids. The CDR3: CASSKPGQKNDEQYF. CDR3 sequence (DNA): TGTGCCAGCAGCAAACCGGGACAGAAGAACGACGAGCAGTACTTC.

The rearrangement uses TRBV28 and TRBJ2-1; 11 positions match TRBD1. V gave up 4 bases and J gave up 7 bases; unmatched junction bases: 9. CDR1 and CDR2 (germline): MDHEN, SYDVKM. There are 16 residues in the CDR3. DNA of the CDR3: TGTGCCAGCAGTTCAACAGGGACAGGGGGACGGAATGAGCAGTTCTTC. It is translated as CASSSTGTGGRNEQFF.

The count of this clone is one. The V and J genes are TRBV28 and TRBJ2-7; D is perhaps TRBD1 (6 bases). This CDR3 is built from 16 residues. The germline V gene has CDR1 MDHEN and CDR2 SYDVKM. Trimming left V 6 bases short and J 5 bases short, with 23 bases between. The DNA of the CDR3 is TGTGCCAGCAGACAATCGGGCCGCTTTGGGGGCAACGAGCAGTACTTC. Translated: CASRQSGRFGGNEQYF.